The 19 T cell receptor beta chains listed next were all sequenced from one sample in a study of technical replicates of blood from a handful of donors. Clones were read by immunoSEQ multiplex PCR, and TCRdb kept only the in-frame ones, dropping some. Among tens of thousands of clones listed, approximately 94% were seen once. Source material: T cells isolated from PBMCs. Receptors were obtained from a human donor in good health.

The gene calls are TRBV6-5 and TRBJ2-1; D perhaps matches TRBD2 (6 bases). V was pared by 5 bases and J by 5 bases, with 16 bases between. CDR3 size: 15 residues. Germline CDR1 reads MNHEY; CDR2 reads SVGAGI. The CDR3 loop is CASSLGTGPHNEQFF. The CDR3 DNA is TGTGCCAGCAGTCTCGGGACTGGCCCTCACAATGAGCAGTTCTTC.

The rearrangement joins TRBV19 to TRBJ1-2; D possibly corresponds to TRBD1 (6 bases). CDR1 and CDR2 (germline): LNHDA, SQIVND (reference sequence). V was clipped by 7 bases and J by 12 bases, with 9 bases between them. This CDR3 has 9 amino acids. The CDR3 here is CASTYRDTF. The CDR3 DNA reads TGTGCCAGTACCTACAGGGACACCTTC.

The chain has TRBV29-1 and TRBJ2-7, with D maybe TRBD1 (5 bases). Looked up from germline, CDR1 is SQVTM and CDR2 is ANQGSEA. Trimming shortened V by 4 bases and J by 2 bases, and 12 bases separated the two germline ends. This CDR3 has 13 residues. The DNA of the CDR3 is TGCAGCGTTGTTAACAGGTCCCCCTACGAGCAGTACTTC. Translating it yields CSVVNRSPYEQYF.

This rearrangement joins TRBV7-9 to TRBJ1-2; TRBD1 aligns across 7 bases. Per the germline V gene, CDR1 is SEHNR and CDR2 is FQNEAQ (reference sequence). The CDR3 sequence is 16 residues long. Trimming took 8 bases from V and 6 from J; bases not matched to a gene: 18. The CDR3 DNA is TGTGCCAGCTTAGGGATCGACAGGGCATCCAATCATGGCTACACCTTC. As protein: CASLGIDRASNHGYTF.

This rearrangement joins TRBV6-5 to TRBJ2-1; 10 positions match TRBD2. The CDR3 spans 15 residues. J gave up 9 bases and V 8 bases, and 13 bases lay outside the gene matches. CDR1 and CDR2 from the germline V gene are MNHEY and SVGAGI. The CDR3 spells CASRLLAGALREQFF. The CDR3 DNA sequence: TGTGCCAGCCGACTTCTAGCGGGAGCCCTTCGTGAGCAGTTCTTC.

The chain recombines TRBV13 with TRBJ2-5; 8 bases line up with TRBD2. Trimming removed 5 bases from V and 5 bases from J; junction bases left unmatched: 10. CDR1 is PRHDT, CDR2 FYEKMQ, per germline (reference sequence). The CDR3 contains 15 residues. In DNA form, the CDR3 reads TGTGCCAGCAGCCACAAAGCGGGAGTGGGGGAGACCCAGTACTTC. This codes for CASSHKAGVGETQYF. Full variable domain (outside the CDR3, taken from reference TRBV13 and TRBJ2-5): AAGVIQSPRHLIKEKRETATLKCYPIPRHDTVYWYQQGPGQDPQFLISFYEKMQSDKGSIPDRFSAQQFSDYHSELNMSSLELGDSALYFCASSHKAGVGETQYFGPGTRLLVL.

The gene calls are TRBV7-9 and TRBJ1-1, with D possibly matching TRBD1 (6 bases). V dropped 0 bases and J dropped 4 bases, with 9 bases sitting between them. The CDR3 is 14 amino acids. Germline-derived CDR1 and CDR2 are SEHNR and FQNEAQ (reference sequence). CDR3 DNA: TGTGCCAGCAGCTTAGCGCAAGGGGGCACTGAAGCTTTCTTT. Translation: CASSLAQGGTEAFF. The variable domain in full, completed from reference TRBV7-9 and TRBJ1-1, reads DTGVSQNPRHKITKRGQNVTFRCDPISEHNRLYWYRQTLGQGPEFLTYFQNEAQLEKSRLLSDRFSAERPKGSFSTLEIQRTEQGDSAMYLCASSLAQGGTEAFFGQGTRLTVV.

The V call is TRBV7-9, the J call TRBJ1-5; no firm D call. This CDR3 contains 13 residues. V lost 1 base, J lost 8 bases, and 9 bases lay in between. The V gene's germline CDR1 is SEHNR and CDR2 FQNEAQ (reference sequence). CDR3 nucleotides: TGTGCCAGCAGCTTAGGGGTAGGAGAGCCCCAGCATTTT. Its protein is CASSLGVGEPQHF.

This sequence joins TRBV4-1 and TRBJ1-1; 11 bases line up with TRBD1. CDR3 length equals 16 residues. Germline V gene sequence: CDR1 MGHRA, CDR2 YSYEKL. The ends lost 3 bases at V and 3 bases at J; junction bases unmatched: 6. The CDR3 nucleotides read TGCGCCAGCAGCCACCCTAGGGACAGGGGGTACACTGAAGCTTTCTTT. Protein product: CASSHPRDRGYTEAFF.

The chain carries TRBV7-9 and TRBJ1-1; D not resolved. The CDR3 has 12 residues. V gave up 6 bases and J gave up 4 bases, with 9 bases separating them. Germline loops: CDR1 SEHNR, CDR2 FQNEAQ (reference sequence). CDR3 in DNA: TGTGCCAGCAGTCTTGGAGCCACTGAAGCTTTCTTT. Protein: CASSLGATEAFF.

This CDR3 reads CASSLNSMNTEAFF. In DNA, the CDR3 is TGTGCCAGCAGCTTAAACAGCATGAACACTGAAGCTTTCTTT. The V gene is TRBV11-3, the J gene TRBJ1-1; the D is unclear. CDR3 length: 14 amino acids. Looked up from germline, CDR1 is SGHNT and CDR2 is YENEEA. V lost 2 bases, J lost 0 bases, and 7 bases lay in between.

The chain carries TRBV5-4 and TRBJ1-2; TRBD1 is a possible D gene (5 bases). V shed 2 bases and J shed 7 bases, with 15 bases lying between them. Germline CDR1 SGHNT, CDR2 YYREEE (reference sequence). CDR3 size: 14 residues. CDR3 loop: CASSFSGRTGGYTF. The CDR3 bases are TGTGCCAGCAGCTTCTCAGGGAGGACTGGTGGCTACACCTTC.

The gene calls are TRBV7-9 and TRBJ2-7; D possibly corresponds to TRBD1 (7 bases). The V and J ends lost 5 bases and 2 bases respectively, with 10 bases between them. The CDR3 extends over 13 amino acids. Germline V gene data show CDR1 as SEHNR and CDR2 as FQNEAQ (reference sequence). In DNA form, the CDR3 reads TGTGCCAGCAGCCTCAGGGGGGCCTACGAGCAGTACTTC. This encodes CASSLRGAYEQYF.

V gene TRBV7-3 combines with J gene TRBJ2-5; 9 bases agree with TRBD1. This CDR3 region has 13 residues. J was trimmed by 5 bases and V by 5 bases; bases with no gene match: 3. The V gene's germline CDR1 is SGHTA and CDR2 FQGTGA. For the CDR3, the DNA is TGTGCCAGCAGCGGACAGGGGCGTGAGACCCAGTACTTC. The encoded protein is CASSGQGRETQYF.

There are a few counts of this clone. The rearrangement joins TRBV29-1 to TRBJ2-2; 14 bases are shared with TRBD2. V was clipped by 6 bases and J by 4 bases; unmatched bases: 7. This CDR3 region has 16 residues. CDR1 and CDR2 from the germline V gene are SQVTM and ANQGSEA. The CDR3 loop reads CSVGLAGVSGTGELFF. DNA of the CDR3: TGCAGCGTGGGACTAGCGGGAGTTTCGGGCACCGGGGAGCTGTTTTTT.

This chain uses TRBV28 with TRBJ1-5, with a possible D match to TRBD1 (5 bases). V was cut by 10 bases and J by 3 bases, with 10 bases left in between. The CDR3 runs 12 residues. Germline CDR1 is MDHEN and CDR2 is SYDVKM. DNA for the CDR3: TGTGCCACCGACAGCTCCAATCAGCCCCAGCATTTT. Its protein product is CATDSSNQPQHF.

This chain connects TRBV7-8 to TRBJ2-7; no definite D call. The CDR3 has 13 residues. V was clipped by 3 bases and J by 4 bases, with 10 bases between them. Per the germline V gene, CDR1 is SGHVS and CDR2 is FQNEAQ. The CDR3 region is CASSFRGRYEQYF. The CDR3, as DNA: TGTGCCAGCAGCTTTAGAGGAAGGTACGAGCAGTACTTC.

The CDR3 loop is CASSTDLQGPENTEAFF. The CDR3 DNA reads as TGTGCCAGTAGTACCGATCTACAGGGCCCAGAGAACACTGAAGCTTTCTTT. The gene calls are TRBV19 and TRBJ1-1; tentatively, D is TRBD1 (6 bases). CDR1 LNHDA and CDR2 SQIVND come from the germline V gene (reference sequence). V lost 4 bases to trimming and J lost 1 base, with 19 bases between them. The CDR3 extends over 17 amino acids.

The chain combines TRBV2 with TRBJ1-2; the D is unclear. From germline, CDR1 is SNHLY and CDR2 FYNNEI. CDR3 size: 12 residues. Trimming removed 9 bases at V and 8 bases at J, with 16 bases between. The CDR3 here is CASVGLAEGYTF. As DNA, the CDR3 is TGTGCCAGTGTTGGACTGGCCGAGGGCTACACCTTC.